The 17 T cell receptor beta chains below were found in one sample sequenced in a study of OX40 agonist ivuxolimab in advanced cancers. The table came from immunoSEQ multiplex PCR; TCRdb's copy has only in-frame clones and leaves some out. In the table there are 10,000 to 11,000 clones, 60% to 80% of which are singletons. The sequenced sample was CD4+ or CD8+ T cells sorted from blood, obtained in a trial of the OX40 agonist ivuxolimab. The source is an adult with an advanced solid tumor such as melanoma, head and neck, liver or kidney cancer.

This clone was recorded only once. The chain carries TRBV11-2 and TRBJ2-5, with 10 bases identical to TRBD2. The germline gives CDR1 SGHAT, CDR2 FQNNGV. The CDR3 is made up of 15 amino acids. Unmatched junction bases numbered 5, after V lost 4 bases and J lost 3 bases. CDR3 nucleotide sequence: TGTGCCAGCAGCTCGGGGCTAGCGGGGGAAGAGACCCAGTACTTC. It yields the protein CASSSGLAGEETQYF.

This clone was picked up a small number of times. This chain uses TRBV18 with TRBJ1-5, with D perhaps matching TRBD1 (6 bases). The V and J ends lost 4 bases and 5 bases respectively, with 21 bases between them. Germline CDR1 and CDR2: KGHSH and LQKENI. The CDR3 runs to 17 residues. The CDR3 region has the DNA TGTGCCAGCTCACACGTCGGAGGCAGGGGCCTGGATCAGCCCCAGCATTTT. This gives the protein CASSHVGGRGLDQPQHF.

The chain is built from TRBV19 and TRBJ2-2; D remains unclear. CDR3 length equals 14 residues. Germline values: CDR1 LNHDA, CDR2 SQIVND (reference sequence). V shed 4 bases and J shed 0 bases, with 6 bases lying between them. The CDR3 DNA is TGTGCCAGTAGTACCCGGTCGAACACCGGGGAGCTGTTTTTT. It is translated as CASSTRSNTGELFF.

The chain combines TRBV2 with TRBJ2-1; D may be TRBD2 (6 bases). CDR3 length: 13 amino acids. Germline CDR1 is SNHLY and CDR2 is FYNNEI. Trimming stripped 0 bases from V and 7 bases from J, with 7 bases between. CDR3 sequence reads: CASSEARGNEQFF. CDR3 in DNA: TGTGCCAGCAGTGAAGCGCGGGGAAATGAGCAGTTCTTC. The variable domain in full, completed from reference TRBV2 and TRBJ2-1, reads EPEVTQTPSHQVTQMGQEVILRCVPISNHLYFYWYRQILGQKVEFLVSFYNNEISEKSEIFDDQFSVERPDGSNFTLKIRSTKLEDSAMYFCASSEARGNEQFFGPGTRLTVL.

The rearrangement uses TRBV4-1 and TRBJ2-7; 10 nucleotides agree with TRBD1. CDR1 and CDR2 (germline): MGHRA, YSYEKL. The CDR3 is made up of 15 amino acids. V gave up 3 bases and J gave up 7 bases; unmatched junction bases: 9. CDR3: CASSQVGTGAWEQYF. CDR3 sequence (DNA): TGCGCCAGCAGCCAGGTCGGGACAGGGGCTTGGGAGCAGTACTTC.

The J gene is TRBJ2-1, the V gene TRBV6-1, with a weak D call TRBD1 (6 bases). V lost 5 bases and J 1 base, leaving 12 bases between the germline ends. The CDR3 extends over 15 amino acids. Germline V gene data show CDR1 as MNHNS and CDR2 as SASEGT. Here the CDR3 DNA reads TGTGCCAGCAGTCCCCCAGGGGTTTCCTACAATGAGCAGTTCTTC. This encodes CASSPPGVSYNEQFF.

The chain carries TRBV29-1 and TRBJ2-7; TRBD1 matches 12 bases. CDR1 SQVTM and CDR2 ANQGSEA come from the germline V gene. V shed 4 bases and J 7 bases; nucleotides not matched to a gene: 5. The CDR3 consists of 13 residues. The CDR3 DNA is TGCAGCGTTGTTGGGGACAGGGGGCTTGAGCAGTACTTC. It yields the protein CSVVGDRGLEQYF.

This chain links TRBV6-5 with TRBJ2-7; D ambiguous. Germline lookup yields CDR1 MNHEY and CDR2 SVGAGI. The CDR3 is 13 amino acids. V lost 3 bases, J lost 7 bases, and 13 bases lay in between. The CDR3 bases are TGTGCCAGCAGTTATCAACCCGAGGTAGAGCAGTACTTC. It specifies CASSYQPEVEQYF.

The DNA of the CDR3 is TGTGCCAGCAGCGTAGCTATGGGGAACTCCTACGAGCAGTACTTC. As protein: CASSVAMGNSYEQYF. The J gene is TRBJ2-7, the V gene TRBV9; D is ambiguous. There are 15 residues in the CDR3. Germline CDR1 and CDR2: SGDLS and YYNGEE. Trimming pared 0 bases from V and 0 bases from J, leaving 10 bases between.

This chain links TRBV29-1 with TRBJ1-2; weak D call: TRBD1 (5 bases). Per germline, CDR1 SQVTM and CDR2 ANQGSEA. CDR3 length: 16 residues. The V and J ends lost 6 bases and 1 base respectively, with 21 bases between them. For the CDR3, the DNA is TGCAGCGTCTCTCCCTTAGAGGGACGGATTAACTATGGCTACACCTTC. Amino acids: CSVSPLEGRINYGYTF.

This clone was picked up one time. The chain combines TRBV5-4 with TRBJ1-3; no clear D. This CDR3 has 11 residues. V lost 2 bases to trimming and J lost 7 bases, with 4 bases between them. CDR1 is SGHNT and CDR2 is YYREEE in the germline V gene (reference sequence). CDR3 DNA: TGTGCCAGCAGCTTAGAGAACACCATATATTTT. As protein: CASSLENTIYF.

This chain links TRBV2 with TRBJ1-1, with D unresolved. Germline V CDR1 and CDR2: SNHLY, FYNNEI. Trimming took 4 bases from V and 8 from J, leaving 5 bases between them. The CDR3 consists of 10 residues. The CDR3 region is CASSVGEAFF. The DNA of the CDR3 is TGTGCCAGCAGTGTAGGGGAAGCTTTCTTT.

The chain uses TRBV25-1 and TRBJ1-2; D unclear. The V gene's germline CDR1 is MGHDK and CDR2 SYGVNS. This CDR3 has 13 amino acids. The V and J ends lost 1 base and 7 bases respectively, with 10 bases between them. This CDR3 reads CASSESFRGGYTF. For the CDR3, the DNA is TGTGCCAGCAGTGAATCGTTCCGGGGTGGCTACACCTTC.

The V and J genes are TRBV7-9 and TRBJ2-1, with 7 positions matching TRBD2. The junction had 2 bases not matched to a gene; V was cut back by 1 base and J by 2 bases. This CDR3 contains 15 residues. Germline lookup yields CDR1 SEHNR and CDR2 FQNEAQ (reference sequence). The CDR3 sequence: CASSLGGGPYNEQFF. The CDR3 DNA follows: TGTGCCAGCAGCTTAGGCGGGGGTCCCTACAATGAGCAGTTCTTC.

This sequence joins TRBV30 and TRBJ2-5; maybe TRBD2 (5 bases). V lost 1 base, J lost 1 base, and 10 bases lay in between. Germline CDR1 GTSNPN, CDR2 SVGIG (reference sequence). This CDR3 has 14 residues. CDR3 sequence reads: CAWSEAGGQETQYF. In DNA form, the CDR3 reads TGTGCCTGGAGTGAGGCCGGAGGCCAAGAGACCCAGTACTTC.

The chain is built from TRBV4-1 and TRBJ2-1; no clear D. V lost 5 bases to trimming and J lost 3 bases, with 2 bases between them. The CDR3 is 11 residues long. Germline assignment: CDR1 MGHRA and CDR2 YSYEKL. In nucleotides, the CDR3 is TGCGCCAGCAGCAACTACAATGAGCAGTTCTTC. Amino acid sequence: CASSNYNEQFF.

In nucleotides, the CDR3 is TGTGCCATCACCGCCTCGACGGGACAGGGATTCAATGAGCAGTTCTTC. Encoded protein: CAITASTGQGFNEQFF. V usage is TRBV10-3 and J usage is TRBJ2-1; 9 bases match TRBD1. With V trimmed by 7 bases and J by 6 bases, 13 bases remained unmatched. Germline values: CDR1 ENHRY, CDR2 SYGVKD. The CDR3 is 16 residues long.